The TCR beta chain under discussion was sequenced for a study of T cells after yellow fever vaccination. The germline CDR1 and CDR2 sequences are LGHNA and YSLEER. V lost 4 bases to trimming and J lost 7 bases, with 14 bases between them. There are 15 residues in the CDR3. This clonotype was counted only a few times. Conversion of TCR transcripts into cDNA relied on 5'RACE template switching, which added a universal primer site and UMIs. TCRdb reanalysed the 5' RACE reads using MiXCR and keeps one entry per CDR3 protein. Among some 390,000 distinct CDR3 sequences, around 20% were seen once, and the ten largest hold 15% to 20%.

The sequence came from a man younger than 35 who received the YFV17D yellow fever vaccine. This sequence joins TRBV4-3 and TRBJ1-6; D is possibly TRBD1 (6 bases). Sequencing was performed on PBMCs, taken before the yellow fever booster vaccination. CDR3 in amino acids: CASSRRGARNSPLHF. CDR3 DNA: TGCGCCAGCAGCCGTCGGGGGGCGCGGAATTCACCCCTCCACTTT.